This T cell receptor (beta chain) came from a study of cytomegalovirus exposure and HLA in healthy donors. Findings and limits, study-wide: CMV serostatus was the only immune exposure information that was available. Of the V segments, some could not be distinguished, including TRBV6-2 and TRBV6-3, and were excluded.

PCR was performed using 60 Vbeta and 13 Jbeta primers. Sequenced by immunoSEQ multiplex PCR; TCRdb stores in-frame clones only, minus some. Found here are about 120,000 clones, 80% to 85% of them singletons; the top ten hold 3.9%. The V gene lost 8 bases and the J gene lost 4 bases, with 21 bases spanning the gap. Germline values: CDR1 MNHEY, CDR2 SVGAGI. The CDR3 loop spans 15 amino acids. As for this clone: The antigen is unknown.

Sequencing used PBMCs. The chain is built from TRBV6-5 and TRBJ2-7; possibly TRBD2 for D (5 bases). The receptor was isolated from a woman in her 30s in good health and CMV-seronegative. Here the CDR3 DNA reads TGTGCCAGCGCCCGGCCGGGTGGGAGCACATACGAGCAGTACTTC. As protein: CASARPGGSTYEQYF.